This TCR beta chain was observed in a study of T cells in Graves' hyperthyroidism and ophthalmopathy. To note about this clonotype: Its target is unknown.

Amplified regions were TCR beta CDR3 sequences from RNA transcripts. First-round RT-PCR of the TCR CDR3 relied on the HTBI primer set. TCRdb recomputed calls from the multiplex PCR reads with MiXCR, one row per CDR3 protein. The table records 300,000 to 450,000 distinct CDR3 sequences, 14% of them present only once. Overall study findings and caveats: Most expanded thyroid clonotypes above 0.001 recurred in blood. Researchers report that a 13 V-J model separated ophthalmopathy from stable hyperthyroidism.

CDR1 and CDR2 from the germline V gene are DFQATT and SNEGSKA (reference sequence). Trimming left V 3 bases short and J 1 base short, with 15 bases between. The CDR3 runs to 15 residues. For the diagnoses, clinical symptoms, serum thyroxine and TRAb, thyroid ultrasound and orbital computed tomography were used. The source of the PBMCs was over 8.5 ml of fresh peripheral blood. The V and J genes are TRBV20-1 and TRBJ1-1; TRBD1 might be the D (5 bases). This clonotype was sampled from a woman under 40 with Graves' ophthalmopathy. The sequencing input was blood. The CDR3 is CSARGQGPENTEAFF. CDR3 DNA: TGCAGTGCTAGGGGGCAGGGACCGGAGAACACTGAAGCTTTCTTT.